The 22 T cell receptor beta chains reported below all come from one sample, sequenced in a study of blood T cell repertoires in COVID-19. Profiled with immunoSEQ multiplex PCR; TCRdb holds only in-frame clones, not every one. The sample has over 120,000 clones; 88% are singletons. Sequences were obtained from peripheral blood. These receptor sequences come from a man in his 70s with acute or convalescent COVID-19.

This clone was counted only a few times. The chain has TRBV6-1 and TRBJ2-7; the match to TRBD1 covers 8 bases. The CDR3 loop spans 15 amino acids. The germline V gene encodes CDR1 MNHNS and CDR2 SASEGT. The V and J ends lost 2 bases and 7 bases, in that order; junction bases with no gene match: 10. For the CDR3, the DNA is TGTGCCAGCAGTGAAAGGAGACAGGGGCTTGGAGAGCAGTACTTC. The encoded protein is CASSERRQGLGEQYF.

This clone was counted a single time. The gene calls are TRBV19 and TRBJ1-5, with TRBD1 matching over 10 bases. Germline assignment: CDR1 LNHDA and CDR2 SQIVND (reference sequence). Losses at the gene ends were 5 bases for V and 7 bases for J; bases not matched to a gene: 5. The CDR3 loop spans 14 amino acids. The CDR3 bases are TGTGCCAGTAGTTCTGACAGGGGGCTGCAGCCCCAGCATTTT. It codes for CASSSDRGLQPQHF.

This clone occurred once. Compared with germline, one end of the junction differs, possibly owing to a read error. The CDR3, as DNA: TGTGCCAGCAGCCAAGGAAAGGGGGCCCACTATGGCTACACCTTT. Protein product: CASSQGKGAHYGYTF. The V and J genes are TRBV3-1 (or the pseudogene TRBV3-2) and TRBJ1-2, with 7 bases identical to TRBD1. CDR3 size: 15 residues. Germline loops: CDR1 LGHDT, CDR2 YNNKEL (reference sequence).

The CDR3 nucleotides are TGTGCCAGCAGTTTATGGTTGGGGGGGCTAGGCAATCAGCCCCAGCATTTT. Protein product: CASSLWLGGLGNQPQHF. This chain uses TRBV27 with TRBJ1-5; a possible D gene is TRBD1 (6 bases). The CDR3 has 17 residues. Between the trimmed V and J ends, which lost 1 base and 2 bases, there was a span of 15 bases. Germline CDR1 is MNHEY and CDR2 is SMNVEV (reference sequence).

The CDR3 nucleotides are TGTGCCAGCACCGATAGGCGGGGGCATTACAATGAGCAGTTCTTC. Residues: CASTDRRGHYNEQFF. V is TRBV2 and J is TRBJ2-1; possible D gene TRBD2, 7 bases. The germline V gene encodes CDR1 SNHLY and CDR2 FYNNEI. The CDR3 consists of 15 residues. V lost 7 bases, J lost 4 bases, and 17 bases lay in between.

The rearrangement links TRBV19 to TRBJ1-4, with D possibly TRBD1 on 6 matching bases. Trimming removed 10 bases from V and 8 bases from J, with 20 bases in between. CDR1 LNHDA and CDR2 SQIVND come from the germline V gene (reference sequence). This CDR3 has 14 residues. The DNA of the CDR3 is TGTGCCACCTGGAACAGGGAATTGGGGGAAAAACTGTTTTTT. Protein product: CATWNRELGEKLFF.

This chain joins TRBV5-1 and TRBJ1-1, with 11 positions matching TRBD1. The V and J ends lost 4 bases and 4 bases, in that order; junction bases with no gene match: 3. The CDR3 covers 14 residues. In germline, CDR1 is SGHRS, CDR2 YFSETQ. DNA for the CDR3: TGCGCCAGCAGCCCCGGGACAGGGGGCACTGAAGCTTTCTTT. Protein: CASSPGTGGTEAFF.

This clone was detected only a few times. V is TRBV19 and J is TRBJ1-5, with TRBD1 identical over 8 bases. The CDR3 extends over 17 amino acids. Germline-derived CDR1 and CDR2 are LNHDA and SQIVND (reference sequence). V was pared by 5 bases and J by 1 base, with 10 bases of the junction left unmatched. CDR3 in amino acids: CASSAGTGGWSNQPQHF. The CDR3, as DNA: TGTGCCAGTAGTGCCGGGACAGGTGGTTGGAGCAATCAGCCCCAGCATTTT.

This chain links TRBV27 with TRBJ1-2; D perhaps matches TRBD1 (5 bases). Germline loops: CDR1 MNHEY, CDR2 SMNVEV (reference sequence). The V and J ends lost 6 bases and 11 bases respectively, with 19 bases between them. The CDR3 has 13 residues. In nucleotides, the CDR3 is TGTGCCAGCAGCCCTCTCCAGGGCGCTCGGTACACCTTC. Its protein product is CASSPLQGARYTF.

The chain combines TRBV6-7 with TRBJ2-1; 9 bases map to TRBD2. TRBV6-7 is annotated as an ORF whose role is uncertain. The CDR3 covers 16 residues. V shed 1 base and J 0 bases; nucleotides not matched to a gene: 1. CDR3: CASSYLAGDSYNEQFF. For the CDR3, the DNA is TGTGCCAGCAGTTACTTAGCGGGAGACTCCTACAATGAGCAGTTCTTC.

The chain links TRBV5-1 to TRBJ1-3; D may be TRBD1 (5 bases). Trimming stripped 2 bases from V and 0 bases from J, with 21 bases between. The CDR3 consists of 19 residues. Germline CDR1 is SGHRS and CDR2 is YFSETQ. CDR3 nucleotide sequence: TGCGCCAGCAGCTTTCAGGACACCCTCATGGGATTCTCTGGAAACACCATATATTTT. As protein: CASSFQDTLMGFSGNTIYF.

The chain couples TRBV7-9 to TRBJ1-5; D is perhaps TRBD1 (5 bases). This CDR3 spans 13 amino acids. V lost 3 bases, J lost 5 bases, and 8 bases lay in between. CDR1 is SEHNR, CDR2 FQNEAQ, per germline (reference sequence). The CDR3 DNA sequence: TGTGCCAGCAGCTTTGGGGGGGATCAGCCCCAGCATTTT. Its protein product is CASSFGGDQPQHF.

This clone was detected only a few times. This chain links TRBV18 with TRBJ1-2; D not certain. Trimming removed 2 bases at V and 2 bases at J, with 12 bases between. The CDR3 totals 15 residues. CDR1 and CDR2 from the germline V gene are KGHSH and LQKENI. The CDR3 sequence is CASSPNRAGNYGYTF. The CDR3 DNA reads as TGTGCCAGCTCACCAAACAGAGCGGGAAACTATGGCTACACCTTC.

This clone has only one observation. The chain has TRBV5-1 and TRBJ2-2; the match to TRBD1 covers 8 bases. The CDR3 extends over 17 amino acids. With 4 bases clipped from V and 6 bases from J, the junction kept 14 bases outside the gene matches. Germline CDR1 and CDR2: SGHRS and YFSETQ. CDR3 nucleotides: TGCGCCAGCAGCCCATGGACAGGGTCGGATGTTGCCGGGGAGCTGTTTTTT. Translated, it gives CASSPWTGSDVAGELFF.

The CDR3 region has the DNA TGTGCCAGCAGGAGGACTAGAGGGAGCACAGATACGCAGTATTTT. Its protein is CASRRTRGSTDTQYF. The chain joins TRBV6-5 to TRBJ2-3; 7 nucleotides match TRBD2. The CDR3 is 15 amino acids. V was pared by 6 bases and J by 0 bases, with 6 bases of the junction left unmatched. CDR1 and CDR2 from the germline V gene are MNHEY and SVGAGI.

The chain is built from TRBV4-2 and TRBJ2-3, with D tentatively TRBD2 (6 bases). V dropped 4 bases and J dropped 2 bases, with 25 bases sitting between them. This CDR3 comprises 19 residues. The germline gives CDR1 LGHNA, CDR2 YNFKEQ. CDR3 sequence (DNA): TGTGCCAGCAGCCGAATATTGGGACTTGCGGATAGGTACACAGATACGCAGTATTTT. It specifies CASSRILGLADRYTDTQYF.

This chain uses TRBV7-2 with TRBJ1-6; perhaps TRBD1 as D (5 bases). Trimming removed 5 bases from V and 7 bases from J, with 15 bases in between. The CDR3 sequence is 15 residues long. The germline gives CDR1 SGHTA, CDR2 FQGNSA. This CDR3 is CASSETTVLNSPLHF. The DNA of the CDR3 is TGTGCCAGCAGCGAGACGACAGTCTTAAATTCACCCCTCCACTTT.

The chain links TRBV6-6 to TRBJ2-3; D is perhaps TRBD2 (6 bases). V lost 5 bases and J 7 bases, leaving 13 bases between the germline ends. Germline-derived CDR1 and CDR2 are MNHNY and SVGAGI (reference sequence). The CDR3 covers 13 residues. The CDR3 is CASSRDSRNTQYF. CDR3 nucleotide sequence: TGTGCCAGCAGTCGGGACTCCAGGAATACGCAGTATTTT.

The V gene is TRBV10-2, the J gene TRBJ1-2, with 7 bases that match TRBD1. V lost 7 bases, J lost 8 bases, and 13 bases stayed unmatched. Germline V gene sequence: CDR1 WSHSY, CDR2 SAAADI. This CDR3 has 14 residues. CDR3 loop: CASTRQGGSGGYTF. As DNA, the CDR3 is TGCGCCAGCACGAGACAGGGTGGGAGTGGGGGCTACACCTTC.

The chain carries TRBV5-4 and TRBJ2-2; possible D gene TRBD2, 6 bases. Trimming took off 4 bases at V and 1 base at J, with 11 bases between the two ends. This CDR3 is 15 amino acids long. The germline gives CDR1 SGHNT, CDR2 YYREEE (reference sequence). The CDR3 coding sequence is TGTGCCAGCAGCCGGTCGCGGGAGAACACCGGGGAGCTGTTTTTT. Amino acid sequence: CASSRSRENTGELFF.

The chain has TRBV3-1 (or the pseudogene TRBV3-2) and TRBJ1-3; D is uncertain. The CDR3 loop spans 15 amino acids. The germline CDR1 and CDR2 sequences are LGHDT and YNNKEL (reference sequence). The germline V and J ends were trimmed by 1 base and 0 bases, with 7 bases remaining between them. The CDR3 DNA reads TGTGCCAGCAGCCAAGTACCCAGCTCTGGAAACACCATATATTTT. Amino acid sequence: CASSQVPSSGNTIYF.

The chain joins TRBV3-1 (or the pseudogene TRBV3-2) to TRBJ1-2, with D hard to call. The V end was cut by 4 bases, the J end by 5 bases, with 11 bases between. In germline, CDR1 is LGHDT, CDR2 YNNKEL (reference sequence). The CDR3 loop spans 13 amino acids. CDR3 sequence (DNA): TGTGCCAGCAGCCCCTCAGGTACTTATGGCTACACCTTC. Its protein product is CASSPSGTYGYTF.